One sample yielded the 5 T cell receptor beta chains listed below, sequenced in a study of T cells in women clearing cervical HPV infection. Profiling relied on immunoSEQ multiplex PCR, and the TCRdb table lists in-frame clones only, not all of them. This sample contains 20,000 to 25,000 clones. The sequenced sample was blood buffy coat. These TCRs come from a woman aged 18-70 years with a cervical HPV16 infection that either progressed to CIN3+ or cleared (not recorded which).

The CDR3 is CSASGLAGGAGELFF. The sequenced CDR3 bases are TGCAGTGCTAGTGGACTAGCGGGGGGGGCCGGGGAG. The chain links TRBV20-1 to TRBJ2-2; 15 bases are a match to TRBD2. Read data end 3 residues before the CDR3 end; the end is taken from the germline J gene. Looked up from germline, CDR1 is DFQATT and CDR2 is SNEGSKA (reference sequence). Trimming cost V 3 bases and J 6 bases; bases outside gene matches: 2. The CDR3 is 15 residues long.

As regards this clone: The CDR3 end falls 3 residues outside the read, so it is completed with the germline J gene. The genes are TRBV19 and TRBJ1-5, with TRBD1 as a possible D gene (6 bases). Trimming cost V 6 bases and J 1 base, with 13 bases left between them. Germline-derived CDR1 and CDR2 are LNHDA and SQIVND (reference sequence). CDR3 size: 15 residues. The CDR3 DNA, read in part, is TGTGCCAGTAGAACAGGGAGGGAAAGCAATCAGCCC. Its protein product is CASRTGRESNQP. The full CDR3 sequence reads CASRTGRESNQPQHF.

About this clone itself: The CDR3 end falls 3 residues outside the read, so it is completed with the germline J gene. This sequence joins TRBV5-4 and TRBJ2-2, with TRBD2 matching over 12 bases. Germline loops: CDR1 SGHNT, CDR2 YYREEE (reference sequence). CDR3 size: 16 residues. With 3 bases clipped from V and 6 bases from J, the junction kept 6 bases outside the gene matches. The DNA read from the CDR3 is TGTGCCAGCAGCTCCCCGGGACTAGCGGGTCCCGGGGAG. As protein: CASSSPGLAGPGE. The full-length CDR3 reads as CASSSPGLAGPGELFF.

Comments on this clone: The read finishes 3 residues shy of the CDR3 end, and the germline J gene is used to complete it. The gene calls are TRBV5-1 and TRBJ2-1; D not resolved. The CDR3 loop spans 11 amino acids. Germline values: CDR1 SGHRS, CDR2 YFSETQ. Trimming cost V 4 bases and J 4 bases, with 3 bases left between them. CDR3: CASSLYNEQFF. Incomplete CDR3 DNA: TGCGCCAGCAGCCTATACAATGAG.

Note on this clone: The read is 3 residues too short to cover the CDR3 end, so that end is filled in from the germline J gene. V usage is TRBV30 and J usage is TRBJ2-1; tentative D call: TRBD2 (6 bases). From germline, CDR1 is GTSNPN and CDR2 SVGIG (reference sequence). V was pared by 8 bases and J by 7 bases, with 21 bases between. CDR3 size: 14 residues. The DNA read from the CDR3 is TGTGCCGGGGAATGGGCGGGGAGAGGAAATGAG. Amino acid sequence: CAGEWAGRGNE. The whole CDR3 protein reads CAGEWAGRGNEQFF.